The 14 T cell receptor beta chains below come from one sample, sequenced in a study of control samples from healthy donors and cancer patients. Sequencing was performed with immunoSEQ multiplex PCR; in TCRdb, only in-frame clones are kept and a portion is missing. The table shows roughly 100,000 clones, with 92% occurring only once. Sequencing used blood. The receptors shown here come from a human donor in good health. The donor label of this sample is uncertain.

V and J are TRBV14 and TRBJ1-4, with no clear D. Germline V gene data show CDR1 as SGHDN and CDR2 as FVKESK. The CDR3 has 17 amino acids. Trimming left V 0 bases short and J 0 bases short, with 11 bases between. CDR3 loop: CASSQEPSRSTNEKLFF. For the CDR3, the DNA is TGTGCCAGCAGCCAAGAACCTTCCAGATCAACTAATGAAAAACTGTTTTTT.

CDR3 loop: CATSGTGVSGNTIYF. Here the CDR3 DNA reads TGTGCCACCAGTGGTACCGGGGTCTCTGGAAACACCATATATTTT. The V and J genes are TRBV24-1 and TRBJ1-3; D is uncertain. The CDR3 extends over 15 amino acids. The germline gives CDR1 KGHDR, CDR2 SFDVKD. V gave up 5 bases and J gave up 0 bases, with 10 bases separating them.

V and J are TRBV5-4 and TRBJ1-6, with D maybe TRBD1 (6 bases). The germline CDR1 and CDR2 sequences are SGHNT and YYREEE (reference sequence). The V gene lost 2 bases and the J gene lost 7 bases, with 13 bases spanning the gap. The CDR3 loop spans 15 amino acids. CDR3 protein: CASSLLDRGNSPLHF. The DNA of the CDR3 is TGTGCCAGCAGCTTATTGGACAGAGGGAATTCACCCCTCCACTTT.

The chain has TRBV7-3 and TRBJ2-2; D is uncertain. Per germline, CDR1 SGHTA and CDR2 FQGTGA. The CDR3 has 16 residues. The V and J ends lost 6 bases and 1 base respectively, with 15 bases between them. The CDR3 bases are TGTGCCAGCAGTCCGCACCGGACGGTGAACACCGGGGAGCTGTTTTTT. Amino acids: CASSPHRTVNTGELFF. Filled out from reference TRBV7-3 and TRBJ2-2, the complete variable domain reads GAGVSQTPSNKVTEKGKYVELRCDPISGHTALYWYRQSLGQGPEFLIYFQGTGAADDSGLPNDRFFAVRPEGSVSTLKIQRTERGDSAVYLCASSPHRTVNTGELFFGEGSRLTVL.

The chain uses TRBV7-8 and TRBJ1-5; 7 bases match TRBD1. Germline trimming cut 6 bases from V and 3 bases from J; bases unmatched to any gene: 8. The CDR3 covers 15 residues. Germline values: CDR1 SGHVS, CDR2 FQNEAQ. Here the CDR3 reads CASSPGTASNQPQHF. CDR3 in DNA: TGTGCCAGCAGTCCCGGGACAGCTTCCAATCAGCCCCAGCATTTT.

The rearrangement uses TRBV7-2 and TRBJ1-4; D uncertain. Deletions cut 3 bases from V and 2 bases from J, with 7 bases between. CDR3 length: 14 amino acids. The V gene's germline CDR1 is SGHTA and CDR2 FQGNSA. CDR3 sequence (DNA): TGTGCCAGCAGCTTGGCGTGGACTAATGAAAAACTGTTTTTT. It codes for CASSLAWTNEKLFF.

The rearrangement joins TRBV19 to TRBJ1-4; no clear D. The V end lost 7 bases, the J end lost 5 bases, and 14 bases lay between the germline ends. The length of the CDR3 is 14 residues. Germline V gives CDR1 LNHDA, CDR2 SQIVND (reference sequence). CDR3 nucleotide sequence: TGTGCCAGTACCCCTCGACACGACAATGAAAAACTGTTTTTT. It yields the protein CASTPRHDNEKLFF.

The rearrangement links TRBV12-3 or TRBV12-4 to TRBJ1-3; no clear D gene. The CDR3 covers 12 residues. Between the trimmed V and J ends, which lost 3 bases and 6 bases, there was a span of 6 bases. DNA of the CDR3: TGTGCCAGCAGTTTCGGTCCAAACACCATATATTTT. It yields the protein CASSFGPNTIYF.

In its sample, this clone was seen a few times. The chain joins TRBV2 to TRBJ1-5; 8 bases fit TRBD1. The CDR3 spans 15 residues. Trimming removed 2 bases from V and 10 bases from J; junction bases left unmatched: 10. Germline CDR1 SNHLY, CDR2 FYNNEI. The chain's CDR3 is CASSERQGASRPQHF. For the CDR3, the DNA is TGTGCCAGCAGTGAAAGGCAGGGGGCATCTAGACCCCAGCATTTT.

The chain combines TRBV24-1 with TRBJ2-6; tentative D call: TRBD2 (6 bases). V was cut by 10 bases and J by 1 base, with 13 bases left in between. Germline values: CDR1 KGHDR, CDR2 SFDVKD. The CDR3 is 15 residues long. CDR3 amino acids: CATQGRGSGANVLTF. CDR3 DNA: TGTGCCACTCAAGGGCGGGGATCTGGGGCCAACGTCCTGACTTTC.

The rearrangement links TRBV6-5 to TRBJ1-3, with 10 bases fitting TRBD1. Germline lookup yields CDR1 MNHEY and CDR2 SVGAGI. V lost 2 bases to trimming and J lost 2 bases; unmatched junction nucleotides: 3. The CDR3 consists of 16 residues. The CDR3 spells CASSYDGQGAGNTIYF. The CDR3 coding sequence is TGTGCCAGCAGTTACGACGGACAGGGGGCTGGAAACACCATATATTTT.

The V gene is TRBV7-3, the J gene TRBJ2-1, with TRBD2 matching over 10 bases. After removal of 5 bases from V and 2 bases from J, the junction contained 6 bases not matched to a gene. Per germline, CDR1 SGHTA and CDR2 FQGTGA. This CDR3 has 16 amino acids. CDR3 DNA: TGTGCCAGCAGCCTAAGACTAGCGGGTACCTACAATGAGCAGTTCTTC. Amino acid sequence: CASSLRLAGTYNEQFF.

The V and J genes are TRBV6-5 and TRBJ2-1; TRBD2 aligns across 7 bases. Germline V gene data show CDR1 as MNHEY and CDR2 as SVGAGI. Losses at the gene ends were 2 bases for V and 5 bases for J; bases not matched to a gene: 0. This CDR3 is 13 amino acids long. CDR3 sequence: CASSYLADNEQFF. DNA of the CDR3: TGTGCCAGCAGTTACCTAGCGGACAATGAGCAGTTCTTC.

In the case of this clone: This CDR3 is missing its conserved last phenylalanine or tryptophan, likely due to a read error. Because the CDR3's place on the DNA is in doubt, the DNA is left out and the CDR3 is given as listed by TCRdb. The chain is built from TRBV21-1 and TRBJ1-2. TRBV21-1 is an annotated pseudogene. The CDR3 contains 13 residues when both ends are counted. The CDR3 sequence: CASSKGANYGYTL.